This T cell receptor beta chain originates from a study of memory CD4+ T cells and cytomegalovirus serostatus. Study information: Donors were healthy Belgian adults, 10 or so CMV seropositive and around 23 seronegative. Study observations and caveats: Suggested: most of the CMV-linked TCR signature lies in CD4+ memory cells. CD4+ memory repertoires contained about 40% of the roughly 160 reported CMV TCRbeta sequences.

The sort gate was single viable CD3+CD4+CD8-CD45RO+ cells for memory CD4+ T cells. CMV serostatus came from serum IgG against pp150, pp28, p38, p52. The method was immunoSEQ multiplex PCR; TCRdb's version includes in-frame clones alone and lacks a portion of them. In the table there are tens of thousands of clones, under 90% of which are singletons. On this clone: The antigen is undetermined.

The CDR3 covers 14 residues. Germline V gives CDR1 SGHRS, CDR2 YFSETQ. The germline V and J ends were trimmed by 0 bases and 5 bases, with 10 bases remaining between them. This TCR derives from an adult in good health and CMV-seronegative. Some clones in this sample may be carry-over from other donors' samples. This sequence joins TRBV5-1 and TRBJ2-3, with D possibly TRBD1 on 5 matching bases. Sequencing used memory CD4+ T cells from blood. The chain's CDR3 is CASSLGRGQDTQYF. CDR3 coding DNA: TGCGCCAGCAGCTTGGGAAGGGGCCAAGATACGCAGTATTTT.